Described below is a single T cell receptor beta chain sequence and its context. Method: immunoSEQ multiplex PCR; TCRdb's copy keeps in-frame clones and lacks some. The sample shows approximately 140,000 clones, roughly 85% of them seen only once. This entry belongs to a study of blood T cell repertoires in COVID-19. Study summary: The United States, Italy and Spain supplied acute and convalescent COVID-19 samples.

There are 18 residues in the CDR3. Germline CDR1 and CDR2: LGHDT and YNNKEL (reference sequence). The J segment lost 5 bases and the V segment lost 0 bases, leaving 6 bases of the junction unmatched. This rearrangement joins TRBV3-1 (or the pseudogene TRBV3-2) to TRBJ2-3, with 15 bases aligning to TRBD2. The receptor's source is a man in his 70s with acute or convalescent COVID-19. The specimen was peripheral blood. In nucleotides, the CDR3 is TGTGCCAGCAGCCAAGATGGACTAGCGGGAGGGCCTAAAGATACGCAGTATTTT. Amino acids: CASSQDGLAGGPKDTQYF.